This TCR beta chain was recovered during a study of T cell changes during pregnancy in multiple sclerosis. Profiling relied on immunoSEQ multiplex PCR, and the TCRdb table lists in-frame clones only, not all of them. The sample records roughly 42,000 clones, 90% to 95% being singletons. The CDR3 spans 16 residues. V gave up 5 bases and J gave up 7 bases; unmatched junction bases: 8. The germline gives CDR1 MDHEN, CDR2 SYDVKM. The sample in question was CD8+ T cells from peripheral blood mononuclear cells, obtained in the third trimester of pregnancy. The receptor's source is a female donor with multiple sclerosis, enrolled in a pregnancy study. V usage is TRBV28 and J usage is TRBJ2-2, with 12 bases aligning to TRBD2. CDR3 nucleotides: TGTGCCAGCAGTCCCGGACTAGCGGGATCTAGCGGGGAGCTGTTTTTT. This codes for CASSPGLAGSSGELFF. Supplemented by reference TRBV28 and TRBJ2-2, the full variable domain reads DVKVTQSSRYLVKRTGEKVFLECVQDMDHENMFWYRQDPGLGLRLIYFSYDVKMKEKGDIPEGYSVSREKKERFSLILESASTNQTSMYLCASSPGLAGSSGELFFGEGSRLTVL.